This is a list of T cell receptor beta chains from one sample in a study of CD8+CD57+ T cells in acquired aplastic anemia. Each CDR3 protein is one row after TCRdb ran MiXCR on the reads. The sample lists about 200,000 distinct CDR3 sequences; under 55% were seen once. Material: sorted CD4+, CD8+, or CD8+CD57+ T cells (not recorded which) from PBMCs. All receptors come from a human donor with aplastic anemia. Both conserved end residues are trimmed from each CDR3.

j_gene: TRBJ2-1
v_gene: TRBV6-1
CDR3aa: ASYRDSYNEQF

j_gene: TRBJ2-1
v_gene: TRBV27
CDR3aa: ASRGGNYNERF

j_gene: TRBJ1-5
v_gene: TRBV19
CDR3aa: ASSTTGGPRNQPQH

j_gene: TRBJ1-6
v_gene: TRBV14
CDR3aa: ASSQVANSPLH

j_gene: TRBJ2-1
v_gene: TRBV19
CDR3aa: ASSIYGVTNEQF

j_gene: TRBJ1-2
v_gene: TRBV20-1
CDR3aa: SAREGGRDGYT

j_gene: TRBJ2-7
v_gene: TRBV6-6
CDR3aa: ASSREDGYEQY

j_gene: TRBJ1-2
v_gene: TRBV20-1
CDR3aa: SAILGSYGYT

j_gene: TRBJ2-1
v_gene: TRBV9
CDR3aa: ASSVVVGGPGDEQF

j_gene: TRBJ2-5
v_gene: TRBV25-1
CDR3aa: ASSQGQGVLETQY

j_gene: TRBJ2-5
v_gene: TRBV29-1
CDR3aa: SVEITGLQETQY

j_gene: TRBJ2-3
v_gene: TRBV6-1
CDR3aa: ASTTRVGAGYTQY

j_gene: TRBJ1-6
v_gene: TRBV2
CDR3aa: ASTDGSNSPLH

j_gene: TRBJ2-7
v_gene: TRBV7-9
CDR3aa: ASSLASGEQY

j_gene: TRBJ2-7
v_gene: TRBV20-1
CDR3aa: SARGQRVYEQY

j_gene: TRBJ1-2
v_gene: TRBV20-1
CDR3aa: SGGTGALYGYT

j_gene: TRBJ2-7
v_gene: TRBV4-1
CDR3aa: ASSLQRDSYEQY

j_gene: TRBJ2-3
v_gene: TRBV10-1
CDR3aa: AISDKSYPADTQY

j_gene: TRBJ1-5
v_gene: TRBV2
CDR3aa: ASSSQAASNQPQH

j_gene: TRBJ2-4
v_gene: TRBV29-1
CDR3aa: SVQGTGLNIQY

j_gene: TRBJ1-6
v_gene: TRBV6-5
CDR3aa: ASSRASTGSNNSPLH

j_gene: TRBJ1-6
v_gene: TRBV5-8
CDR3aa: ASSKQSSYNSPLH

j_gene: TRBJ2-7
v_gene: TRBV29-1
CDR3aa: SVGPGAGEQY

j_gene: TRBJ2-3
v_gene: TRBV7-9
CDR3aa: ASSPVVGRTDTQY

j_gene: TRBJ1-2
v_gene: TRBV24-1
CDR3aa: ATSDSANYGYT

j_gene: TRBJ2-7
v_gene: TRBV7-9
CDR3aa: ASSSQGQGAYEQY

j_gene: TRBJ1-5
v_gene: TRBV20-1
CDR3aa: SASSASERNQPQH

j_gene: TRBJ2-7
v_gene: TRBV19
CDR3aa: ASSIGGASYEQY

j_gene: TRBJ2-2
v_gene: TRBV2
CDR3aa: ASQRLAGRAGELF

j_gene: TRBJ1-3
v_gene: TRBV2
CDR3aa: ASGGSGNTIY

j_gene: TRBJ2-3
v_gene: TRBV27
CDR3aa: ASNPRWQGDTDTQY

j_gene: TRBJ2-1
v_gene: TRBV6-5
CDR3aa: ASSRDRFSYNEQF

j_gene: TRBJ1-4
v_gene: TRBV2
CDR3aa: ASSEARSGGEKLF

j_gene: TRBJ2-5
v_gene: TRBV6-6
CDR3aa: ASSPGTGSWETQY

j_gene: TRBJ1-5
v_gene: TRBV15
CDR3aa: ATSRGSNQPQH

j_gene: TRBJ2-7
v_gene: TRBV19
CDR3aa: ASSIRQGGEEQY

j_gene: TRBJ2-1
v_gene: TRBV5-1
CDR3aa: ASSSGTSGGGDYNEQF

j_gene: TRBJ2-7
v_gene: TRBV4-1
CDR3aa: ASSQEWATYEQY

j_gene: TRBJ1-6
v_gene: TRBV7-8
CDR3aa: ASSPEGGIGSPLH

j_gene: TRBJ2-3
v_gene: TRBV7-2
CDR3aa: ASSRDIDTQY

j_gene: TRBJ2-2
v_gene: TRBV19
CDR3aa: ASSNRGGGAPGELF

j_gene: TRBJ1-2
v_gene: TRBV9
CDR3aa: ASSVKFYNYGYT

j_gene: TRBJ2-5
v_gene: TRBV2
CDR3aa: ASRFLAGVVETQY

j_gene: TRBJ1-1
v_gene: TRBV28
CDR3aa: ASRSGHTNTEAF

j_gene: TRBJ1-2
v_gene: TRBV2
CDR3aa: ASSYGQGGYYGYT

j_gene: TRBJ2-1
v_gene: TRBV14
CDR3aa: ASSVRSGGANEQF

j_gene: TRBJ2-1
v_gene: TRBV4-1
CDR3aa: ASSHPPGRTEQF

j_gene: TRBJ2-2
v_gene: TRBV15
CDR3aa: TTSSRTSGGGTGELF

j_gene: TRBJ2-3
v_gene: TRBV20-1
CDR3aa: SARSSDTQY

j_gene: TRBJ1-5
v_gene: TRBV7-2
CDR3aa: ASSFEGNRYQPQH

j_gene: TRBJ1-5
v_gene: TRBV10-3
CDR3aa: AIRAGQGNQPQH

j_gene: TRBJ2-1
v_gene: TRBV6-5
CDR3aa: AISGSTDNEQF